Here is one T cell receptor beta chain with its context. No antigen is known for it. TCRdb keeps only in-frame clones here, not all; method: immunoSEQ multiplex PCR. Of about 350,000 clones in the sample, about 88% were seen once. The data were taken from a study of Ad26.COV2.S vaccination and SARS-CoV-2 variants. Whole-study findings and limits: It was reported that spike-specific CD8+ and CD4+ T cell responses were substantially broad after vaccination.

Germline V CDR1 and CDR2: ENHRY, SYGVKD. There are 16 residues in the CDR3. V gave up 0 bases and J gave up 12 bases; unmatched junction bases: 8. Treatment specified: 15 to 20 received Ad26.COV2.S at low or high dose, single or two shots; a few received placebo; per-sample allocation not given. All samples were drawn on day 63, counting from the first vaccine or placebo injection. The specimen comprised peripheral blood, sampled in a trial of Ad26.COV2.S vaccine versus placebo. This TCR was sampled from a person aged 18-65 years who received the Ad26.COV2.S COVID-19 vaccine or a placebo. This chain uses TRBV10-3 with TRBJ1-4, with 12 bases aligning to TRBD1. CDR3 loop: CAISESYGTGGAELFF. In nucleotides, the CDR3 is TGTGCCATCAGTGAGTCTTACGGGACAGGGGGCGCCGAACTGTTTTTT.